Listed below are T cell receptor beta chains from one sample, sequenced in a study of blood T cells in healthy people across ages. TCRdb fed the 5' RACE reads into MiXCR, producing one record per CDR3 protein. The sample has 540,000 or so distinct CDR3 sequences, 45% to 55% seen once. The source material was blood. Receptor source: an elderly man in good health. Each CDR3 is given with its conserved first and last residue. A D gene is named only where the DNA matches it firmly. Size values are once, few and many counts, or a class for expanded clones, and some rows have none.

J gene | clone size | V gene | D gene | CDR3 DNA | CDR3 protein
TRBJ2-7 | few | TRBV7-2 | NA | TGTGCCAGCAGCTTAGGCGCAGAGTACGAGCAGTACTTC | CASSLGAEYEQYF
TRBJ2-5 | NA | TRBV12-3/TRBV12-4 | NA | TGTGCCAGCAATAAACGCCCGGGGGATGAGCAGTACTTC | CASNKRPGDEQYF
TRBJ2-5 | NA | TRBV7-2 | NA | TGTGCCAGCAGCTTAGCCCCACTGGAGACCCAGTACTTC | CASSLAPLETQYF
TRBJ1-2 | NA | TRBV4-1 | NA | TGCGCCAGCAGCCAAGAAGGCCCGACCGACTATGGCTACACCTTC | CASSQEGPTDYGYTF
TRBJ2-1 | few | TRBV10-3 | TRBD2 | TGTGCCATCAGAGACACCGGGACTAGTGACAATGAGCAGTTCTTC | CAIRDTGTSDNEQFF
TRBJ1-4 | few | TRBV6-5 | NA | TGTGCCAGCAGTTACTCACAGGGTGTTGGGGAAAAACTGTTTTTT | CASSYSQGVGEKLFF
TRBJ2-7 | NA | TRBV20-1 | TRBD1 | TGCAGTGCTAGAGACAGACAGGGTACGTCTCAGTACTTC | CSARDRQGTSQYF
TRBJ2-3 | NA | TRBV5-1 | NA | TGCGCCAGCAGCCCTACAGGGTACGGTTCAGATACGCAGTATTTT | CASSPTGYGSDTQYF
TRBJ2-7 | few | TRBV25-1 | TRBD1 | TGTGCCAGCAGTGATCAGACAGGGGTGGCCGAGCAGTACTTC | CASSDQTGVAEQYF
TRBJ2-2 | few | TRBV9 | NA | TGTGCCAGTAGGGGCGGCCCATCGAACACCGGGGAGCTGTTTTTT | CASRGGPSNTGELFF
TRBJ2-7 | medium-sized | TRBV5-8 | NA | TGTGCCAGCAGCCACGAACAAGGCTACGAGCAGTACTTC | CASSHEQGYEQYF
TRBJ2-5 | NA | TRBV3-1 | TRBD2 | TGTGCCAGCAGCCAAGGACTAGCGGGAGGTTTCCGGGAGACCCAGTACTTC | CASSQGLAGGFRETQYF
TRBJ1-2 | NA | TRBV27 | TRBD1 | TGTGCCAGCAGTTTTTCCCCGACAGGGGGCTCTGGCTACACCTTC | CASSFSPTGGSGYTF
TRBJ2-1 | NA | TRBV20-1 | NA | TGCAGTGCCAAAACGATAGGGGAGGCGTCCTACAATGAGCAGTTCTTC | CSAKTIGEASYNEQFF
TRBJ1-2 | few | TRBV27 | NA | TGTGCCAGCAGTTTCCAAGGGGAGCCGGGTGGCCTGTCGGGGCATGGCTACACCTTC | CASSFQGEPGGLSGHGYTF
TRBJ2-7 | NA | TRBV7-3 | TRBD1 | TGTGCCAGCAGCATAGGACAGGGACAATCCTACGAGCAGTACTTC | CASSIGQGQSYEQYF
TRBJ2-5 | NA | TRBV5-1 | TRBD1 | TGCGCCAGCGGGGACAGGGGGCTGGATCAAGAGACCCAGTACTTC | CASGDRGLDQETQYF
TRBJ2-3 | once | TRBV24-1 | TRBD1 | TGTGCCACCAGTGGGCTAGGGACAGGGGGCGAGGCAGGCACAGATACGCAGTATTTT | CATSGLGTGGEAGTDTQYF
TRBJ1-4 | NA | TRBV7-2 | TRBD1 | TGTGCCAGCAGTCAACCCGGGACAGGGGGTGAAAAACTGTTTTTT | CASSQPGTGGEKLFF
TRBJ2-1 | few | TRBV18 | NA | TGTGCCAGCTCACCATCCGGGGTTTACAATGAGCAGTTCTTC | CASSPSGVYNEQFF
TRBJ2-1 | NA | TRBV10-3 | NA | TGTGCCATCGGGGGGACTGCGTGGGAGCAGTTCTTC | CAIGGTAWEQFF
TRBJ2-7 | NA | TRBV20-1 | NA | TGCAGTGCTACAGGGACGGGGAGCTCCTACGAGCAGTACTTC | CSATGTGSSYEQYF
TRBJ2-1 | NA | TRBV20-1 | TRBD2 | TGCAGTGCTAGAGATAGTTGGACTAGCGGGGACAATGAGCAGTTCTTC | CSARDSWTSGDNEQFF
TRBJ2-4 | NA | TRBV12-3/TRBV12-4 | NA | TGTGCCAGCAGTTTCTCCGGGACCCAAAACATTCAGTACTTC | CASSFSGTQNIQYF
TRBJ1-6 | few | TRBV7-2 | NA | TGTGCCAGCAGCTTCCGGGCACTAAATTCACCCCTCCACTTT | CASSFRALNSPLHF
TRBJ1-3 | NA | TRBV7-9 | NA | TGTGCCAGCACCCAAACCACGACAGTGAGCTCTGGAAACACCATATATTTT | CASTQTTTVSSGNTIYF
TRBJ1-2 | NA | TRBV4-3 | NA | TGCGCCAGCAGCGAAACCGGGACCCCCGCCGGCTATGGCTACACCTTC | CASSETGTPAGYGYTF
TRBJ2-3 | NA | TRBV5-1 | TRBD2 | TGCGCCAGCAGCACGGGACTAGCGGGAGTTCGCACAGATACGCAGTATTTT | CASSTGLAGVRTDTQYF
TRBJ2-7 | few | TRBV4-3 | NA | TGCGCCAGCAGCCAAGATAATGAAAAGCAGTACTTC | CASSQDNEKQYF
TRBJ2-2 | once | TRBV29-1 | TRBD1 | TGCAGCGTTGCGGCAGGGGGCTACACCGGGGAGCTGTTTTTT | CSVAAGGYTGELFF
TRBJ2-5 | NA | TRBV6-5 | TRBD1 | TGTGCCATCGATTACGGGACAGATTTTAGGGAGACCCAGTACTTC | CAIDYGTDFRETQYF
TRBJ2-3 | few | TRBV4-3 | TRBD2 | TGCGCCAGCGGAGTGGGGACTAGCGCCACAGATACGCAGTATTTT | CASGVGTSATDTQYF
TRBJ1-5 | few | TRBV25-1 | NA | TGTGCCAGCAGTGAATTTCCCGGGCGCGAGGATCAGCCCCAGCATTTT | CASSEFPGREDQPQHF
TRBJ2-1 | NA | TRBV7-9 | NA | TGTGCCAGCAGCTGGGGGACCATTAATGAGCAGTTCTTC | CASSWGTINEQFF
TRBJ2-5 | few | TRBV20-1 | NA | TGCAGTGCCTCACGGGACACGACCCAAGAGACCCAGTACTTC | CSASRDTTQETQYF
TRBJ2-4 | NA | TRBV4-1 | TRBD1 | TGCGCCAGCAGCCAGAGGGGTGTAGGGGGCCCCAAAAACATTCAGTACTTC | CASSQRGVGGPKNIQYF
TRBJ2-1 | few | TRBV20-1 | NA | TGCAGTGCTCTGGGCAGGACGGCCAACAATGAGCAGTTCTTC | CSALGRTANNEQFF
TRBJ2-5 | few | TRBV20-1 | TRBD1 | TGCAGTGCTAGAGTAGGGGGCTCCGGGACCCAGTACTTC | CSARVGGSGTQYF
TRBJ1-6 | NA | TRBV11-2 | NA | TGTGCCAGCAGCGTCAGGGGTCAGGATTCACCCCTCCACTTT | CASSVRGQDSPLHF